This T cell receptor beta chain was profiled in a study of human T cells and chemical hapten exposure. TCRdb fed the RACE reads into MiXCR, producing one record per CDR3 protein. This table has under 75,000 distinct CDR3 sequences, 7.5% to 9.5% appearing once. Time point denoted: patch test 2, 6 weeks after DPC sensitization. Stated treatment: therapeutic diphenylcyclopropenone sensitization with weekly scalp DPC. At least ten counts were recorded for this clonotype. The sample here was whole blood, taken in connection with sensitization to the hapten diphenylcyclopropenone (DPC). The source is a woman aged 50 to 60 with alopecia areata. Some clones in this sample may be carry-over from other donors' samples.

This CDR3 is CASSWQTNTEAFF. In DNA form, the CDR3 reads TGTGCCAGCAGCTGGCAAACGAACACTGAAGCTTTCTTT. The chain recombines TRBV5-5 with TRBJ1-1; D ambiguous. V lost 3 bases to trimming and J lost 1 base, with 7 bases between them. The CDR3 consists of 13 residues. CDR1 and CDR2 (germline): SGHKS, YYEKEE (reference sequence). The full variable domain, rest sourced from reference TRBV5-5 and TRBJ1-1, is DAGVTQSPTHLIKTRGQQVTLRCSPISGHKSVSWYQQVLGQGPQFIFQYYEKEERGRGNFPDRFSARQFPNYSSELNVNALLLGDSALYLCASSWQTNTEAFFGQGTRLTVV.